The next 6 T cell receptor beta chains were all read from a single sample in a study of blood T cell repertoires in COVID-19 (dated by TCRdb to about 2020). The library relied on the immunoSEQ multiplex PCR assay. This is the immuneACCESS table as TCRdb keeps it, with only in-frame sequences that have V and J called. A part of the clones is gone; compared with another copy, unresolved V genes explain less than half, and the rest is unexplained. In this sample the table shows 220,000 or so clones, more than 65% of which occur a single time. Jointly, the top ten make up around 2.7% of the sample. The sample consisted of peripheral blood. The receptors originated from a woman between 25 and 40 years old who had recovered from COVID-19.

The chain joins TRBV3-1 (or the pseudogene TRBV3-2) to TRBJ2-1, with 11 bases matching TRBD2. The V segment lost 7 bases and the J segment 10 bases; nucleotides outside the gene matches: 21. Per the germline V gene, CDR1 is LGHDT and CDR2 is YNNKEL (reference sequence). The CDR3 spans 18 residues. CDR3 coding DNA: TGTGCCAGCACCCCCATTGGGACTAGCGGTAAGGCGTTCCTGGAGCAGTTCTTC. Its translation: CASTPIGTSGKAFLEQFF.

This chain uses TRBV7-8 with TRBJ2-5, with D hard to call. V was clipped by 5 bases and J by 7 bases, with 11 bases between them. Germline lookup yields CDR1 SGHVS and CDR2 FQNEAQ. The CDR3 runs to 12 residues. CDR3 residues: CASSPYRGTQYF. CDR3 sequence (DNA): TGTGCCAGCAGCCCCTACCGAGGGACCCAGTACTTC.

The count of this clone is one. V gene TRBV7-9 combines with J gene TRBJ1-2; the D gene is possibly TRBD1 (5 bases). The V end was cut by 11 bases, the J end by 8 bases, with 21 bases between. Germline V gives CDR1 SEHNR, CDR2 FQNEAQ (reference sequence). The CDR3 is made up of 13 amino acids. The CDR3 DNA is TGTGCCGAGGACAAGGCCCAATCTTTAGGCTACACCTTC. This translates into CAEDKAQSLGYTF.

This clone has just a few counts. V gene TRBV18 combines with J gene TRBJ2-7; D not certain. Germline V gene lookup returns CDR1 KGHSH and CDR2 LQKENI. The CDR3 consists of 13 residues. V lost 3 bases and J lost 5, with 11 bases in between. In DNA, the CDR3 is TGTGCCAGCTCACCGGCCCAGATCCACGAGCAGTACTTC. Translating it yields CASSPAQIHEQYF.

The rearrangement joins TRBV28 to TRBJ1-2; a possible D gene is TRBD1 (6 bases). Germline V gene sequence: CDR1 MDHEN, CDR2 SYDVKM. The CDR3 length is 13 residues. V lost 10 bases and J 2 bases, leaving 14 bases between the germline ends. The CDR3 DNA sequence: TGTGCCATCCTCCCGGGACAAAACTATGGCTACACCTTC. It is translated as CAILPGQNYGYTF.

This chain joins TRBV7-3 and TRBJ2-1; no definite D call. The germline CDR1 and CDR2 sequences are SGHTA and FQGTGA. V lost 6 bases and J 0 bases, leaving 9 bases between the germline ends. This CDR3 comprises 14 residues. This CDR3 is CASSPTSSYNEQFF. The CDR3 DNA is TGTGCCAGCAGTCCTACGAGCTCCTACAATGAGCAGTTCTTC.